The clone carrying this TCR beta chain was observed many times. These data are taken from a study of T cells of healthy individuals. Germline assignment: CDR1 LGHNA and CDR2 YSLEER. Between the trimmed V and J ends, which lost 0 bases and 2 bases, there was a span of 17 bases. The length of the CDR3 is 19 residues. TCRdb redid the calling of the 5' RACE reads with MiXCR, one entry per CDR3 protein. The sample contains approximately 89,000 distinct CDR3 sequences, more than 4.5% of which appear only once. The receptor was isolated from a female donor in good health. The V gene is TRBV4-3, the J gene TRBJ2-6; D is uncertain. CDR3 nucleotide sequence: TGCGCCAGCAGCCAAGAAGAGAACAGAATCAACCCTGGGGCCAACGTCCTGACTTTC. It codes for CASSQEENRINPGANVLTF.